One and the same sample provided the 16 T cell receptor beta chains below, sequenced in a study of response to subunit inactivated influenza vaccine. From the RT-PCR reads, TCRdb called clonotypes with MiXCR, one entry per CDR3 protein. The table has about 190,000 distinct CDR3 sequences, about 15% seen once. The input for sequencing was CD8+ T cells sorted from PBMCs, taken 4 to 6 days after vaccination. These receptors were taken from a man aged 50 to 59 who received an inactivated influenza vaccine.

This clonotype has a handful of counts. The chain links TRBV12-3 or TRBV12-4 to TRBJ2-7; TRBD1 might be the D (5 bases). This CDR3 has 12 residues. V was shortened by 5 bases and J by 1 base, with 6 bases between the two germline ends. CDR3 residues: CASSDSSYEQYF. As DNA, the CDR3 is TGTGCCAGCAGTGACAGTTCCTACGAGCAGTACTTC.

This clonotype was seen more than once but under ten times. This chain connects TRBV9 to TRBJ2-5, with 8 bases lining up with TRBD1. The V gene end was trimmed by 4 bases and the J gene end by 4 bases; junction bases not matched to a gene: 6. The V gene's germline CDR1 is SGDLS and CDR2 YYNGEE. The CDR3 consists of 14 residues. The CDR3 here is CASSHGTGGETQYF. CDR3 nucleotide sequence: TGTGCCAGCAGCCATGGGACAGGAGGAGAGACCCAGTACTTC.

This clonotype was counted a few times. The chain joins TRBV28 to TRBJ2-1; 10 nucleotides align to TRBD2. The CDR3 has 17 residues. CDR1 MDHEN and CDR2 SYDVKM come from the germline V gene. The ends lost 2 bases at V and 2 bases at J; junction bases unmatched: 6. CDR3 coding DNA: TGTGCCAGCAGTTTAGAGGAGCGGGAGGGAACCTACAATGAGCAGTTCTTC. It translates to CASSLEEREGTYNEQFF.

The sample holds many counts of this clonotype. The CDR3 region has the DNA TGCGCCAGCAGCCAAACGACCGGGGAGCTGTTTTTT. Translated: CASSQTTGELFF. This chain uses TRBV4-3 with TRBJ2-2, with D unclear. The CDR3 has 12 amino acids. Germline loops: CDR1 LGHNA, CDR2 YSLEER. V was trimmed by 2 bases and J by 5 bases, leaving 3 bases between them.

This clonotype occurred many times. In DNA form, the CDR3 reads TGCGCCAGCAGCTTGGCGGGCCGGGGGATTGGCTACGAGCAGTACTTC. This sequence encodes CASSLAGRGIGYEQYF. The chain couples TRBV5-1 to TRBJ2-7; perhaps TRBD2 as D (6 bases). Deletions cut 0 bases from V and 3 bases from J, with 16 bases between. The CDR3 has 16 residues. The germline CDR1 and CDR2 sequences are SGHRS and YFSETQ.

The chain carries TRBV6-2 or TRBV6-3 and TRBJ2-1, with D possibly called TRBD1 or TRBD2 (5 bases each). Germline V gives CDR1 MNHEY, CDR2 SVGEGT. Trimming left V 4 bases short and J 4 bases short, with 14 bases between. The CDR3 has 15 amino acids. Here the CDR3 DNA reads TGTGCCAGCAGTTTCGGGACGGTCCGGTACAATGAGCAGTTCTTC. This encodes CASSFGTVRYNEQFF.

This clonotype showed up just a few times. V gene TRBV11-2 combines with J gene TRBJ2-1; no firm D call. Germline CDR1 SGHAT, CDR2 FQNNGV. Between the trimmed V and J ends, which lost 1 base and 4 bases, there was a span of 11 bases. The CDR3 runs to 15 residues. CDR3 nucleotides: TGTGCCAGCAGCTTAGGTCTCTCGGCGTACAATGAGCAGTTCTTC. This encodes CASSLGLSAYNEQFF.

V and J are TRBV29-1 and TRBJ2-3; D perhaps matches TRBD2 (5 bases). The CDR3 has 14 residues. Trimming took off 7 bases at V and 2 bases at J, with 16 bases between the two ends. Germline loops: CDR1 SQVTM, CDR2 ANQGSEA. The CDR3 DNA follows: TGCAGCGCCAGGACTCCAGACCTCACAGATACGCAGTATTTT. This codes for CSARTPDLTDTQYF.

This clonotype turned up a few times. The genes are TRBV28 and TRBJ2-2, with D perhaps matching TRBD1 (5 bases). The germline CDR1 and CDR2 sequences are MDHEN and SYDVKM. The V and J ends lost 10 bases and 3 bases respectively, with 6 bases between them. This CDR3 is built from 11 residues. The CDR3 region has the DNA TGTGCCACCAGGGACACCGGGGAGCTGTTTTTT. Translating it yields CATRDTGELFF.

Only a few counts were recorded for this clonotype. The chain joins TRBV29-1 to TRBJ2-5, with TRBD2 identical over 13 bases. This CDR3 is 17 amino acids long. V shed 4 bases, J shed 2 bases, and the junction held 10 bases outside the gene matches. Germline lookup yields CDR1 SQVTM and CDR2 ANQGSEA. Here the CDR3 reads CSVVGLAGEAVQETQYF. The DNA of the CDR3 is TGCAGCGTTGTTGGACTAGCGGGAGAGGCCGTTCAAGAGACCCAGTACTTC.

The sample holds a few counts of this clonotype. J is TRBJ1-5 and V is TRBV7-9; maybe TRBD1 (5 bases). From germline, CDR1 is SEHNR and CDR2 FQNEAQ (reference sequence). The CDR3 is 14 amino acids. The ends were cut back, 1 base at V and 9 bases at J, with 13 bases in the middle. The CDR3 is CASSLGQHHGPQHF. The CDR3 DNA is TGTGCCAGCAGCTTAGGACAGCATCATGGGCCCCAGCATTTT. The full variable domain, its missing parts supplied by reference TRBV7-9 and TRBJ1-5, is DTGVSQNPRHKITKRGQNVTFRCDPISEHNRLYWYRQTLGQGPEFLTYFQNEAQLEKSRLLSDRFSAERPKGSFSTLEIQRTEQGDSAMYLCASSLGQHHGPQHFGDGTRLSIL.

The table lists this clonotype with many counts. The chain combines TRBV5-6 with TRBJ2-7, with D unresolved. Germline CDR1 reads SGHDT; CDR2 reads YYEEEE. V lost 3 bases, J lost 7 bases, and 8 bases lay in between. The CDR3 has 11 amino acids. This CDR3 is CASSSWWEQYF. DNA of the CDR3: TGTGCCAGCAGCTCTTGGTGGGAGCAGTACTTC. Variable domain in full (rest from reference TRBV5-6 and TRBJ2-7): DAGVTQSPTHLIKTRGQQVTLRCSPKSGHDTVSWYQQALGQGPQFIFQYYEEEERQRGNFPDRFSGHQFPNYSSELNVNALLLGDSALYLCASSSWWEQYFGPGTRLTVT.

The chain carries TRBV5-6 and TRBJ2-1; D remains ambiguous. The V gene's germline CDR1 is SGHDT and CDR2 YYEEEE. The CDR3 sequence is 15 residues long. The V gene lost 0 bases and the J gene lost 7 bases, with 14 bases spanning the gap. The CDR3 is CASSLALRRGNEQFF. In DNA form, the CDR3 reads TGTGCCAGCAGCTTGGCCTTGCGGAGAGGTAATGAGCAGTTCTTC. Using reference TRBV5-6 and TRBJ2-1 for the parts outside the CDR3, the full variable domain is DAGVTQSPTHLIKTRGQQVTLRCSPKSGHDTVSWYQQALGQGPQFIFQYYEEEERQRGNFPDRFSGHQFPNYSSELNVNALLLGDSALYLCASSLALRRGNEQFFGPGTRLTVL.

J is TRBJ1-5 and V is TRBV6-5; D uncertain. The CDR3 has 15 amino acids. Trimming cost V 3 bases and J 0 bases, with 9 bases left between them. From germline, CDR1 is MNHEY and CDR2 SVGAGI. The CDR3 spells CASSYLETSNQPQHF. The CDR3 coding sequence is TGTGCCAGCAGTTATTTGGAAACTAGCAATCAGCCCCAGCATTTT.

The chain combines TRBV2 with TRBJ1-2, with TRBD1 matching over 8 bases. CDR1 is SNHLY, CDR2 FYNNEI, per germline. The CDR3 loop spans 14 amino acids. V was clipped by 10 bases and J by 1 base; unmatched bases: 8. CDR3 in amino acids: CAIPDRADNYGYTF. Here the CDR3 DNA reads TGTGCCATCCCGGACAGGGCCGATAACTATGGCTACACCTTC.

This chain joins TRBV12-3 or TRBV12-4 and TRBJ1-2, with a weak D call TRBD1 (5 bases). V was cut by 3 bases and J by 5 bases, with 22 bases left in between. The CDR3 extends over 17 amino acids. CDR3 region: CASSFTGTPISGYGYTF. For the CDR3, the DNA is TGTGCCAGCAGTTTTACCGGGACCCCAATTAGTGGGTATGGCTACACCTTC.